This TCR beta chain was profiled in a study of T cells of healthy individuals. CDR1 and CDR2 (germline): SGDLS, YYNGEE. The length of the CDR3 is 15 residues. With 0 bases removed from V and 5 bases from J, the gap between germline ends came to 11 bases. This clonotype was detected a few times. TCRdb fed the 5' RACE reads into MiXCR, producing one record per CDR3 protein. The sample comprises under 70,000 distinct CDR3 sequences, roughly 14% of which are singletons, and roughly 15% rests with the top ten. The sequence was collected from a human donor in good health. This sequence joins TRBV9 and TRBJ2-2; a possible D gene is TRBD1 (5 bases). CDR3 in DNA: TGTGCCAGCAGCGTAGGGGGTAGGGGAACCGGGGAGCTGTTTTTT. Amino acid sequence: CASSVGGRGTGELFF. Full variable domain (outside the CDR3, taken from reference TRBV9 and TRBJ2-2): DSGVTQTPKHLITATGQRVTLRCSPRSGDLSVYWYQQSLDQGLQFLIQYYNGEERAKGNILERFSAQQFPDLHSELNLSSLELGDSALYFCASSVGGRGTGELFFGEGSRLTVL.